Listed here are 8 T cell receptor beta chains from one sample, sequenced in a study of sequential checkpoint blockade in melanoma. Treatment: randomized to nivolumab then ipilimumab (arm A) or the reverse (arm B). Method: immunoSEQ multiplex PCR; TCRdb's copy keeps in-frame clones and lacks some. Of around 3,500 clones listed, around 16% were seen once; the top ten hold approximately 15%. The sample in question was tumor tissue (inferred from file names), obtained from a patient given nivolumab and ipilimumab in sequence. Receptors were obtained from a human donor with melanoma.

This clone was detected only a few times. The CDR3 DNA reads TGTGCCAGCAGCCCCCAGCCTTTCAGTGAGCAGTTCTTC. It encodes CASSPQPFSEQFF. The chain links TRBV6-8 to TRBJ2-1; D remains ambiguous. The CDR3 sequence is 13 residues long. Germline loops: CDR1 MNHGY, CDR2 SAAAGT. Deletions cut 6 bases from V and 9 bases from J, with 15 bases between.

In its sample, this clone was seen a few times. The chain employs TRBV18 and TRBJ2-5; possibly TRBD2 for D (5 bases). CDR3 length: 13 residues. In germline, CDR1 is KGHSH, CDR2 LQKENI. V was shortened by 3 bases and J by 10 bases, with 15 bases between the two germline ends. CDR3 amino acids: CASSPQAVGGQYF. In nucleotides, the CDR3 is TGTGCCAGCTCACCTCAGGCGGTTGGAGGCCAGTACTTC.

In this sample, this clone turned up a few times. J is TRBJ2-2 and V is TRBV9, with a possible D match to TRBD1 (6 bases). V lost 4 bases and J 7 bases, leaving 17 bases between the germline ends. Germline V lookup: CDR1 SGDLS, CDR2 YYNGEE. CDR3 length: 15 amino acids. The CDR3 spells CASSPTQGWDGELFF. In DNA, the CDR3 is TGTGCCAGCAGCCCCACACAGGGATGGGACGGGGAGCTGTTTTTT.

The gene calls are TRBV6-8 and TRBJ2-1, with 7 bases lining up with TRBD1. The CDR3 has 14 residues. V lost 7 bases, J lost 7 bases, and 10 bases stayed unmatched. Germline V gene lookup returns CDR1 MNHGY and CDR2 SAAAGT. The CDR3: CASNLDRQRNEQFF. The CDR3 nucleotides read TGTGCCAGCAATCTGGACAGGCAGCGTAATGAGCAGTTCTTC.

For this clone: In the same sample, other DNA sequences code for this CDR3. V usage is TRBV11-3 and J usage is TRBJ1-4; D is unclear. The CDR3 consists of 15 residues. Trimming left V 1 base short and J 0 bases short, with 6 bases between. CDR1 SGHNT and CDR2 YENEEA come from the germline V gene. DNA of the CDR3: TGTGCCAGCAGCTTAGGCGGCGCAACTAATGAAAAACTGTTTTTT. This sequence encodes CASSLGGATNEKLFF.

This clone was counted at least ten times. V is TRBV7-1 and J is TRBJ2-7; 11 bases agree with TRBD2. TRBV7-1 is known as an ORF, though its function is uncertain. V lost 5 bases, J lost 10 bases, and 7 bases stayed unmatched. The CDR3 is 13 residues long. The CDR3 protein is CASSDTSGGRQYF. CDR3 DNA sequence: TGTGCCAGCAGCGACACTAGCGGGGGACGACAGTACTTC.

The chain uses TRBV18 and TRBJ1-6; 8 bases are a match to TRBD1. V trimming: 4 bases; J trimming: 6 bases; junction bases outside the gene matches: 5. The CDR3 extends over 15 amino acids. The germline V gene has CDR1 KGHSH and CDR2 LQKENI. The CDR3 sequence is CASSRGQGVNSPLHF. CDR3 nucleotides: TGTGCCAGCTCACGTGGACAGGGAGTTAATTCACCCCTCCACTTT.

This rearrangement joins TRBV18 to TRBJ2-7, with 7 bases identical to TRBD1. Germline CDR1 is KGHSH and CDR2 is LQKENI. V shed 1 base, J shed 2 bases, and the junction held 2 bases outside the gene matches. The CDR3 consists of 14 residues. DNA of the CDR3: TGTGCCAGCTCACCACAGGGGGCCCCCTACGAGCAGTACTTC. It specifies CASSPQGAPYEQYF.